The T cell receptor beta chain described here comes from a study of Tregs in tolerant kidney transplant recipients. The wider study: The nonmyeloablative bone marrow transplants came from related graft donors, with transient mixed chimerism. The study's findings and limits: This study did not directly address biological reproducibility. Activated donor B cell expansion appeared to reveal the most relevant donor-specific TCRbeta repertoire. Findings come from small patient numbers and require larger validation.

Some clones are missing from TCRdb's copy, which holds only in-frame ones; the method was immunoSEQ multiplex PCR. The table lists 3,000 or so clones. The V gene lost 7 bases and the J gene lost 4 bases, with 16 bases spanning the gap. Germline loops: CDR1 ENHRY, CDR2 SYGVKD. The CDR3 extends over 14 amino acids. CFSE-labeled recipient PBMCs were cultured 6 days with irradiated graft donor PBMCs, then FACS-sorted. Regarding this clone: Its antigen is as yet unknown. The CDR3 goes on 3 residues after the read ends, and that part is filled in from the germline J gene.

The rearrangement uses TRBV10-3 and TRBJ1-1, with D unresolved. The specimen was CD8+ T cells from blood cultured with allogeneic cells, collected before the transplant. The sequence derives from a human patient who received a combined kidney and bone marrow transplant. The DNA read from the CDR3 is TGTGCCATCAATCGGGGTTTATCGGTCACTGAA. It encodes CAINRGLSVTE. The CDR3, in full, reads CAINRGLSVTEAFF.